The clone carrying this TCR beta chain was detected ten times or more. This sample is drawn from a study of T-cell reconstitution after alpha-beta-depleted transplantation in children. The authors prepared the TCRbeta library with unique molecular identifiers. TCRdb analysed the PCR reads with MiXCR anew, one entry per CDR3 protein. This table has 450,000 to 500,000 distinct CDR3 sequences, about 12% appearing once. CDR1 is SQVTM, CDR2 ANQGSEA, per germline. Trimming cost V 3 bases and J 0 bases, with 9 bases left between them. The CDR3 has 14 residues. The sample in question was PBMCs from the stem cell graft donor, obtained from the stem cell graft. This chain connects TRBV29-1 to TRBJ2-1; D is unresolved. This clonotype originated in a human donor who donated a stem cell graft to a child with combined immunodeficiency. The CDR3 coding sequence is TGCAGCGTTGATCGGCAGAGCTCCTACAATGAGCAGTTCTTC. Its translation is CSVDRQSSYNEQFF.